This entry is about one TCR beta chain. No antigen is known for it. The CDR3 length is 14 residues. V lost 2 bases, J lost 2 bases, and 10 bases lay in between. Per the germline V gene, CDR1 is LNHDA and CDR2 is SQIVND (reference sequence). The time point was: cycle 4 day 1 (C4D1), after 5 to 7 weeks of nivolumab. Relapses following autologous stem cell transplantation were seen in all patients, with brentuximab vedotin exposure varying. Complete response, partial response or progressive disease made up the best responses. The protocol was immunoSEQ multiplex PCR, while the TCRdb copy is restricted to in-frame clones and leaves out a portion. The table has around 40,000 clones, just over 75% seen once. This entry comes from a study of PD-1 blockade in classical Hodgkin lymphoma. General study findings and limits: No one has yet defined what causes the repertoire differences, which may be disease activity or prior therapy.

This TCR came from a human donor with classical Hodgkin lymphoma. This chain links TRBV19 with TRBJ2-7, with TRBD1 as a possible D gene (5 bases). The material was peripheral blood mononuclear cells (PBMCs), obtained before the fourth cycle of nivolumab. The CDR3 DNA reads TGTGCCAGTAGTATAAGGCAGGGTCCCTACGAGCAGTACTTC. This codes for CASSIRQGPYEQYF. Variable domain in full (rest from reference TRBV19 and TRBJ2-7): DGGITQSPKYLFRKEGQNVTLSCEQNLNHDAMYWYRQDPGQGLRLIYYSQIVNDFQKGDIAEGYSVSREKKESFPLTVTSAQKNPTAFYLCASSIRQGPYEQYFGPGTRLTVT.